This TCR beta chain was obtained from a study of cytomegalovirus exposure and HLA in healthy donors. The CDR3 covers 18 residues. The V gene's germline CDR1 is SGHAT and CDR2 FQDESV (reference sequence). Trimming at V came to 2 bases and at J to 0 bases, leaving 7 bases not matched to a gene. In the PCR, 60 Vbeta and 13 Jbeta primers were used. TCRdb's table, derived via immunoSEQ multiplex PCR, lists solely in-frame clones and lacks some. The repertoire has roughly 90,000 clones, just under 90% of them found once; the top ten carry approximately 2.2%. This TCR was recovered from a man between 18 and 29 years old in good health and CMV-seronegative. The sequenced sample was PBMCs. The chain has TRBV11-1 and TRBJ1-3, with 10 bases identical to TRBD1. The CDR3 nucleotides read TGTGCCAGCAGCTTAACCGGACAGGGGGTCTACTCTGGAAACACCATATATTTT. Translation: CASSLTGQGVYSGNTIYF.